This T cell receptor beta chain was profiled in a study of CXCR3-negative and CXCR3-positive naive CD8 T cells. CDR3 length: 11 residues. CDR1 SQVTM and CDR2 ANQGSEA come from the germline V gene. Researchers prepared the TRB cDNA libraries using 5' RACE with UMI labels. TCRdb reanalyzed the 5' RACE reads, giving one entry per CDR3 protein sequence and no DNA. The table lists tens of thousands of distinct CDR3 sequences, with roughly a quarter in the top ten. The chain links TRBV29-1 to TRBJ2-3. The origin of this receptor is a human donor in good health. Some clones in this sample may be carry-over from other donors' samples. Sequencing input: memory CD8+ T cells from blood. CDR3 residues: CSVESTDTQYF.